The 25 T cell receptor beta chains in this list originate from one sample, sequenced in a study of blood T cell repertoires in COVID-19. This table comes from immunoSEQ multiplex PCR, and its TCRdb copy is limited to in-frame clones, with some not included. In the table there are some 74,000 clones, approximately 80% of which are singletons. Input material: peripheral blood. Receptors originate from a woman older than 75 with active or convalescent COVID-19.

The CDR3 DNA follows: TGTGCCAGCAGCCGGGGGCCCGGGGAGCTGTTTTTT. Translating gives CASSRGPGELFF. The chain combines TRBV3-1 (or the pseudogene TRBV3-2) with TRBJ2-2; TRBD1 might be the D (6 bases). The CDR3 length is 12 residues. Trimming pared 4 bases from V and 6 bases from J, leaving 6 bases between. CDR1 and CDR2 (germline): LGHDT, YNNKEL (reference sequence).

This chain joins TRBV3-1 (or the pseudogene TRBV3-2) and TRBJ1-6; D is unclear. The CDR3 covers 15 residues. Between the trimmed V and J ends, which lost 4 bases and 5 bases, there was a span of 12 bases. CDR1 and CDR2 from the germline V gene are LGHDT and YNNKEL (reference sequence). CDR3 DNA sequence: TGTGCCAGCAGCCGCGGAGTTATACATAATTCACCCCTCCACTTT. Its protein product is CASSRGVIHNSPLHF.

This rearrangement joins TRBV7-3 to TRBJ1-1; D not resolved. Germline V gene sequence: CDR1 SGHTA, CDR2 FQGTGA. This CDR3 contains 14 residues. V was clipped by 7 bases and J by 3 bases, with 15 bases between them. CDR3: CASMPAPTHTEAFF. In DNA form, the CDR3 reads TGTGCCAGCATGCCCGCGCCTACCCACACTGAAGCTTTCTTT.

This sequence joins TRBV11-3 and TRBJ2-3; the match to TRBD2 covers 9 bases. CDR1 and CDR2 from the germline V gene are SGHNT and YENEEA. The junction had 10 bases not matched to a gene; V was cut back by 5 bases and J by 10 bases. The CDR3 sequence is 14 residues long. CDR3 sequence (DNA): TGTGCCAGCAGCACCCCTCTGGGCGGGAGGGCGCAGTATTTT. Encoded protein: CASSTPLGGRAQYF.

This clone was seen only once. The rearrangement joins TRBV30 to TRBJ1-4; D gene unclear. V was shortened by 1 base and J by 5 bases, with 8 bases between the two germline ends. Germline V gene sequence: CDR1 GTSNPN, CDR2 SVGIG (reference sequence). CDR3 length: 13 residues. The CDR3 loop reads CAWSEQSNEKLFF. The CDR3 DNA follows: TGTGCCTGGAGTGAACAGTCGAATGAAAAACTGTTTTTT.

The V gene is TRBV7-2, the J gene TRBJ2-7; TRBD2 matches at 9 bases. CDR1 and CDR2 from the germline V gene are SGHTA and FQGNSA. The CDR3 has 15 residues. The J segment lost 3 bases and the V segment lost 7 bases, leaving 10 bases of the junction unmatched. CDR3 region: CASTPASGAIYEQYF. DNA for the CDR3: TGTGCCAGCACTCCCGCTAGCGGGGCGATCTACGAGCAGTACTTC.

Only a few counts were recorded for this clone. The V gene is TRBV10-3, the J gene TRBJ2-2, with TRBD2 as a possible D gene (6 bases). This CDR3 spans 16 amino acids. Germline values: CDR1 ENHRY, CDR2 SYGVKD. Trimming took 6 bases from V and 5 from J, leaving 19 bases between them. The CDR3 bases are TGTGCCATCAGAGGGGAGGCCGGTTGGGGTACCGGGGAGCTGTTTTTT. Its translation: CAIRGEAGWGTGELFF.

The V call is TRBV5-1, the J call TRBJ2-2; perhaps TRBD1 as D (5 bases). The V and J ends lost 0 bases and 4 bases respectively, with 13 bases between them. The CDR3 contains 16 residues. CDR1 is SGHRS, CDR2 YFSETQ, per germline. The CDR3 spells CASSLVPGHGTGELFF. CDR3 nucleotide sequence: TGCGCCAGCAGCTTGGTTCCAGGGCATGGCACCGGGGAGCTGTTTTTT.

This chain connects TRBV9 to TRBJ2-3, with a possible D match to TRBD1 (5 bases). This CDR3 contains 14 residues. V lost 5 bases and J lost 2, with 12 bases in between. Germline CDR1 and CDR2: SGDLS and YYNGEE. The CDR3 DNA is TGTGCCAGCAGACGTACAGGATCCACAGATACGCAGTATTTT. The encoded protein is CASRRTGSTDTQYF.

The V and J genes are TRBV7-2 and TRBJ2-7; 7 positions match TRBD2. The CDR3 sequence is 14 residues long. J gave up 1 base and V 5 bases, and 5 bases lay outside the gene matches. The germline CDR1 and CDR2 sequences are SGHTA and FQGNSA. This CDR3 reads CASSGQRDSYEQYF. In DNA, the CDR3 is TGTGCCAGCAGCGGTCAGCGGGATTCCTACGAGCAGTACTTC.

This chain uses TRBV10-3 with TRBJ1-1; no clear D. This CDR3 region has 14 residues. The V end was cut by 4 bases, the J end by 0 bases, with 9 bases between. Per the germline V gene, CDR1 is ENHRY and CDR2 is SYGVKD. The CDR3 spells CAISAVDLNTEAFF. The CDR3, as DNA: TGTGCCATCAGTGCTGTAGATCTGAACACTGAAGCTTTCTTT.

This clone is a singleton in its sample. The genes are TRBV4-3 and TRBJ2-1; 8 bases map to TRBD2. CDR3 length equals 18 residues. The V segment lost 0 bases and the J segment 0 bases; nucleotides outside the gene matches: 7. Germline CDR1 LGHNA, CDR2 YSLEER. DNA of the CDR3: TGCGCCAGCAGCCAAGAAGTCTGGACTAGCCACTCCTACAATGAGCAGTTCTTC. Translating it yields CASSQEVWTSHSYNEQFF.

The chain uses TRBV6-4 and TRBJ1-2; TRBD1 might be the D (6 bases). Trimming removed 6 bases at V and 6 bases at J, with 17 bases between. The V gene's germline CDR1 is MRHNA and CDR2 SNTAGT. The CDR3 extends over 14 amino acids. The CDR3 coding sequence is TGTGCCAGCAGCCAGACGACAGGTGTTAATGGCTACACCTTC. It specifies CASSQTTGVNGYTF.

The V gene is TRBV9, the J gene TRBJ1-4; the D gene is possibly TRBD1 (6 bases). The CDR3 is 14 residues long. Germline V gene sequence: CDR1 SGDLS, CDR2 YYNGEE. V was clipped by 4 bases and J by 2 bases, with 9 bases between them. Written as DNA, the CDR3 is TGTGCCAGCAGCACAGGGCGCACTAATGAAAAACTGTTTTTT. Its protein is CASSTGRTNEKLFF. The full variable domain, completed using reference TRBV9 and TRBJ1-4, is DSGVTQTPKHLITATGQRVTLRCSPRSGDLSVYWYQQSLDQGLQFLIQYYNGEERAKGNILERFSAQQFPDLHSELNLSSLELGDSALYFCASSTGRTNEKLFFGSGTQLSVL.

The chain employs TRBV5-6 and TRBJ1-6; D is perhaps TRBD1 (5 bases). Trimming shortened V by 1 base and J by 6 bases, and 11 bases separated the two germline ends. CDR3 length: 15 residues. CDR1 is SGHDT, CDR2 YYEEEE, per germline. The CDR3 DNA is TGTGCCAGCAGCTTGAGGGGCGGCTCTAATTCACCCCTCCACTTT. Translated: CASSLRGGSNSPLHF. The full variable domain, with the rest looked up from reference TRBV5-6 and TRBJ1-6, is DAGVTQSPTHLIKTRGQQVTLRCSPKSGHDTVSWYQQALGQGPQFIFQYYEEEERQRGNFPDRFSGHQFPNYSSELNVNALLLGDSALYLCASSLRGGSNSPLHFGNGTRLTVT.

The V call is TRBV15, the J call TRBJ1-2; unclear D gene. Germline V gives CDR1 LNHNV, CDR2 YYDKDF (reference sequence). The germline V and J ends were trimmed by 5 bases and 5 bases, with 12 bases remaining between them. This CDR3 comprises 13 residues. The CDR3 DNA reads TGTGCCACCAGCTCTAAGACAAGATATGGCTACACCTTC. It specifies CATSSKTRYGYTF.

V usage is TRBV4-1 and J usage is TRBJ2-6; 8 nucleotides agree with TRBD2. The trim removed 4 bases at V and 2 bases at J, leaving 7 bases unmatched. The CDR3 runs to 17 residues. Germline CDR1 reads MGHRA; CDR2 reads YSYEKL. The CDR3 is CASSRPAGGAGANVLTF. The DNA of the CDR3 is TGCGCCAGCAGCCGCCCGGCCGGGGGGGCTGGGGCCAACGTCCTGACTTTC.

The chain couples TRBV6-5 to TRBJ1-2, with D possibly being TRBD1 (6 bases). Trimming pared 9 bases from V and 6 bases from J, leaving 20 bases between. Per the germline V gene, CDR1 is MNHEY and CDR2 is SVGAGI. This CDR3 comprises 14 residues. CDR3 nucleotide sequence: TGTGCCAGTAACTCCGGGACATATGGTCATGGCTACACCTTC. Amino acids: CASNSGTYGHGYTF.

V is TRBV5-6 and J is TRBJ2-7; 7 positions agree with TRBD1. The CDR3 loop spans 14 amino acids. Germline CDR1 is SGHDT and CDR2 is YYEEEE. V shed 4 bases and J 3 bases; nucleotides not matched to a gene: 7. The CDR3 DNA is TGTGCCAGCAGCCCTGGGGACAGCGTCTACGAGCAGTACTTC. This gives the protein CASSPGDSVYEQYF.

The chain employs TRBV11-3 and TRBJ2-1; 7 positions match TRBD2. J lost 4 bases, V lost 0 bases, and 6 bases had no gene match. The V gene's germline CDR1 is SGHNT and CDR2 YENEEA. This CDR3 is 16 amino acids long. CDR3 loop: CASSLEGRAAYNEQFF. The CDR3, as DNA: TGTGCCAGCAGCTTAGAAGGGAGGGCCGCTTACAATGAGCAGTTCTTC. The full variable domain, rest sourced from reference TRBV11-3 and TRBJ2-1, is EAGVVQSPRYKIIEKKQPVAFWCNPISGHNTLYWYLQNLGQGPELLIRYENEEAVDDSQLPKDRFSAERLKGVDSTLKIQPAELGDSAVYLCASSLEGRAAYNEQFFGPGTRLTVL.

This sequence joins TRBV2 and TRBJ1-5; 7 positions match TRBD1. Germline-derived CDR1 and CDR2 are SNHLY and FYNNEI. V shed 6 bases, J shed 1 base, and the junction held 6 bases outside the gene matches. The CDR3 runs to 15 residues. CDR3 nucleotide sequence: TGTGCCAGCAGGTCCCAGACAGGGAGCAATCAGCCCCAGCATTTT. Its protein is CASRSQTGSNQPQHF. Full variable domain (outside the CDR3, taken from reference TRBV2 and TRBJ1-5): EPEVTQTPSHQVTQMGQEVILRCVPISNHLYFYWYRQILGQKVEFLVSFYNNEISEKSEIFDDQFSVERPDGSNFTLKIRSTKLEDSAMYFCASRSQTGSNQPQHFGDGTRLSIL.

This chain uses TRBV24-1 with TRBJ1-4, with a weak D call TRBD1 (5 bases). The V and J ends lost 7 bases and 2 bases respectively, with 7 bases between them. This CDR3 has 13 amino acids. CDR1 and CDR2 from the germline V gene are KGHDR and SFDVKD. The CDR3 protein is CATRAGTNEKLFF. The CDR3 coding sequence is TGTGCCACCAGGGCAGGGACTAATGAAAAACTGTTTTTT.

This chain connects TRBV6-2 or TRBV6-3 to TRBJ1-2; D is undetermined. Germline V gene sequence: CDR1 MNHEY, CDR2 SVGEGT. The CDR3 has 15 residues. V lost 5 bases to trimming and J lost 0 bases, with 13 bases between them. This CDR3 reads CASSRSLPTNYGYTF. The CDR3 DNA follows: TGTGCCAGCAGTCGGTCATTGCCTACTAACTATGGCTACACCTTC.

The chain has TRBV9 and TRBJ2-7, with TRBD1 as a possible D gene (6 bases). Between the trimmed V and J ends, which lost 2 bases and 0 bases, there was a span of 12 bases. CDR1 and CDR2 from the germline V gene are SGDLS and YYNGEE. This CDR3 is built from 15 residues. The CDR3 DNA reads TGTGCCAGCAGCGTGACAGGCTCTAGCTCCTACGAGCAGTACTTC. It encodes CASSVTGSSSYEQYF.

The sample holds many counts of this clone. The rearrangement uses TRBV5-1 and TRBJ2-6; perhaps TRBD1 as D (6 bases). The CDR3 runs 15 residues. V was pared by 8 bases and J by 2 bases, with 14 bases between. The V gene's germline CDR1 is SGHRS and CDR2 YFSETQ. As DNA, the CDR3 is TGCGCCAGTCGACAGGCTACTACTGGGGCCAACGTCCTGACTTTC. This gives the protein CASRQATTGANVLTF.